This TCR beta chain came from a study of OX40 agonist ivuxolimab in advanced cancers. Study information: Hepatocellular carcinoma, melanoma, renal cell or head and neck cancer occurred in dose-escalation patients.

The CDR3 consists of 15 residues. V dropped 6 bases and J dropped 1; count of bases not matched to a gene: 3. Per the germline V gene, CDR1 is MNHNS and CDR2 is SASEGT. Study-level results: CD4+ and CD8+ T cells in blood underwent clonal expansion by week 6 at 0.1 to 3.0 mg/kg.

Only in-frame clones appear in the TCRdb table, and some are missing; sequencing was by immunoSEQ multiplex PCR. The profile shows fewer than 55,000 clones, roughly four fifths of them singletons. Regarding this clone: Antigen specificity is unknown.

Sequencing used CD4+ or CD8+ T cells sorted from blood, obtained in a trial of the OX40 agonist ivuxolimab. The receptor was isolated from an adult with an advanced solid tumor such as melanoma, head and neck, liver or kidney cancer. The genes are TRBV6-1 and TRBJ2-2, with 9 bases that match TRBD2. This CDR3 reads CASRTSGRNTGELFF. The DNA for the CDR3 is TGTGCCAGCAGGACTAGCGGTAGGAACACCGGGGAGCTGTTTTTT.